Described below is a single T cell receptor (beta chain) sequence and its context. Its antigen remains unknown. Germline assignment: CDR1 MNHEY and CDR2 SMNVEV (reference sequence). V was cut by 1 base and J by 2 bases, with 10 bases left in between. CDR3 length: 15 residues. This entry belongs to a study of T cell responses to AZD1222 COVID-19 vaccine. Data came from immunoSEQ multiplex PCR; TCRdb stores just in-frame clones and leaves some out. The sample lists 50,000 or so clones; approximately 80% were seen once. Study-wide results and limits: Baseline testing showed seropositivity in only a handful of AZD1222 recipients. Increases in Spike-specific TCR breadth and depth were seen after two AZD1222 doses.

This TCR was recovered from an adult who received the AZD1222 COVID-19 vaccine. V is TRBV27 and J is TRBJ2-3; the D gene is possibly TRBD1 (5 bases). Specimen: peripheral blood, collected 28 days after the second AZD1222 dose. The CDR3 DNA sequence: TGTGCCAGCAGTTTATTGCAGGGATCCACAGATACGCAGTATTTT. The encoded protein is CASSLLQGSTDTQYF.